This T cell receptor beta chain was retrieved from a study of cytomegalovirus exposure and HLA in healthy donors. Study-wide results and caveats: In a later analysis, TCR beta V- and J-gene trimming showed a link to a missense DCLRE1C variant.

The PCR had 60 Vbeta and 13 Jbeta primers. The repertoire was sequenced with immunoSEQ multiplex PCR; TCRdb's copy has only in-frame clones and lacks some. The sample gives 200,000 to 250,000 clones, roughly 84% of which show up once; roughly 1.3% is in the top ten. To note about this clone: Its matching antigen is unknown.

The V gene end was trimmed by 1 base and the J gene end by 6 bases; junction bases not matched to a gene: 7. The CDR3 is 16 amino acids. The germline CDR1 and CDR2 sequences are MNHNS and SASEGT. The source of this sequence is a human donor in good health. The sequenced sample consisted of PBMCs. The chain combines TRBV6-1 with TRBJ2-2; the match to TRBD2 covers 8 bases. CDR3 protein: CASSEVPGTSAGELFF. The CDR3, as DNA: TGTGCCAGCAGTGAAGTACCCGGGACTAGTGCCGGGGAGCTGTTTTTT.